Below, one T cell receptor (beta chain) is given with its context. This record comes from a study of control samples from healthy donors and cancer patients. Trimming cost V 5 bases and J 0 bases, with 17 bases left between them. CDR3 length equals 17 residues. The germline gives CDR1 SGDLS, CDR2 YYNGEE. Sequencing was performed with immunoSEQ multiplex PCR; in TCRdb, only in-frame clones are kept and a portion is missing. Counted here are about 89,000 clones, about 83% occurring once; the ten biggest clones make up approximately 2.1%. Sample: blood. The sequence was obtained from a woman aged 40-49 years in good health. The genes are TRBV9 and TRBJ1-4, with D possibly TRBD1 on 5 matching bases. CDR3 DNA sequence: TGTGCCAGCAGTAGGCGGGGGGATGGGGCAACTAATGAAAAACTGTTTTTT. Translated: CASSRRGDGATNEKLFF.